Following are 18 T cell receptor beta chains from one sample sequenced in a study of OX40 agonist ivuxolimab in advanced cancers. Sequenced by immunoSEQ multiplex PCR; TCRdb stores in-frame clones only, minus some. The sample yields roughly 56,000 clones, 82% seen once. Sequences were derived from CD4+ or CD8+ T cells sorted from blood, sampled in a trial of the OX40 agonist ivuxolimab. These TCRs come from an adult with an advanced solid tumor such as melanoma, head and neck, liver or kidney cancer.

The chain recombines TRBV9 with TRBJ2-7, with a tentative D call TRBD2 (5 bases). The V gene lost 3 bases and the J gene lost 3 bases, with 13 bases spanning the gap. The CDR3 is 14 residues long. The V gene's germline CDR1 is SGDLS and CDR2 YYNGEE. The CDR3 reads CASSDRPGSYEQYF. DNA of the CDR3: TGTGCCAGCAGCGACCGACCGGGGAGCTACGAGCAGTACTTC.

This clone occurred many times. This rearrangement joins TRBV4-1 to TRBJ1-1; possible D gene TRBD1, 5 bases. Germline CDR1 MGHRA, CDR2 YSYEKL. There are 16 residues in the CDR3. V was trimmed by 0 bases and J by 4 bases, leaving 15 bases between them. The CDR3 DNA sequence: TGCGCCAGCAGCCAAGAGGTTCGGGCAGGGAGCACTGAAGCTTTCTTT. It is translated as CASSQEVRAGSTEAFF.

The chain has TRBV20-1 and TRBJ2-5; D call uncertain. The CDR3 spans 10 residues. V lost 6 bases and J lost 6, with 8 bases in between. Germline-derived CDR1 and CDR2 are DFQATT and SNEGSKA (reference sequence). DNA for the CDR3: TGCAGTGCCCGGCTGAAGACCCAGTACTTC. It is translated as CSARLKTQYF.

The chain carries TRBV15 and TRBJ2-1; 9 bases agree with TRBD2. The CDR3 extends over 17 amino acids. After removal of 0 bases from V and 0 bases from J, the junction contained 3 bases not matched to a gene. The germline CDR1 and CDR2 sequences are LNHNV and YYDKDF (reference sequence). CDR3 region: CATSRDSGGSSYNEQFF. In DNA form, the CDR3 reads TGTGCCACCAGCAGAGATAGCGGGGGAAGCTCCTACAATGAGCAGTTCTTC.

This clone showed up just a few times. The chain recombines TRBV27 with TRBJ1-1; 7 positions match TRBD1. This CDR3 is 13 amino acids long. Germline assignment: CDR1 MNHEY and CDR2 SMNVEV (reference sequence). V dropped 3 bases and J dropped 7; count of bases not matched to a gene: 5. CDR3 sequence reads: CASSFGTAGEAFF. The CDR3 DNA is TGTGCCAGCAGTTTCGGGACAGCGGGTGAAGCTTTCTTT.

The CDR3 DNA is TGTGCCAGCAGCTTGTGGGAGACCCAGTACTTC. It encodes CASSLWETQYF. The chain couples TRBV5-8 to TRBJ2-5; unclear D gene. The CDR3 length is 11 residues. The germline V gene has CDR1 SGHTS and CDR2 YDEGEE. The ends were cut back, 1 base at V and 5 bases at J, with 3 bases in the middle.

This clone was recorded only once. The rearrangement joins TRBV28 to TRBJ2-1, with 11 bases identical to TRBD2. The CDR3 covers 19 residues. J gave up 11 bases and V 6 bases, and 24 bases lay outside the gene matches. In germline, CDR1 is MDHEN, CDR2 SYDVKM. The CDR3 sequence: CASSPTTKLAGGQGVKQFF. The CDR3 coding sequence is TGTGCCAGCAGCCCGACCACTAAATTAGCGGGAGGGCAGGGAGTAAAGCAGTTCTTC.

The chain carries TRBV5-6 and TRBJ1-1; D is undetermined. This CDR3 contains 13 residues. Germline CDR1 is SGHDT and CDR2 is YYEEEE. V dropped 3 bases and J dropped 3 bases, with 9 bases sitting between them. For the CDR3, the DNA is TGTGCCAGCAGCTGGACGGATGACACTGAAGCTTTCTTT. Its protein is CASSWTDDTEAFF.

V usage is TRBV2 and J usage is TRBJ1-2; D might be TRBD1 (6 bases). Germline CDR1 and CDR2: SNHLY and FYNNEI. The CDR3 runs to 13 residues. The V and J ends lost 2 bases and 7 bases respectively, with 11 bases between them. CDR3 sequence: CASSERGAGGYTF. CDR3 DNA sequence: TGTGCCAGCAGTGAAAGGGGGGCGGGTGGCTACACCTTC. The full variable domain, its missing parts supplied by reference TRBV2 and TRBJ1-2, is EPEVTQTPSHQVTQMGQEVILRCVPISNHLYFYWYRQILGQKVEFLVSFYNNEISEKSEIFDDQFSVERPDGSNFTLKIRSTKLEDSAMYFCASSERGAGGYTFGSGTRLTVV.

This clone was found a few times. The V call is TRBV5-1, the J call TRBJ2-2; the D is unclear. Germline loops: CDR1 SGHRS, CDR2 YFSETQ. The CDR3 extends over 15 amino acids. V was trimmed by 0 bases and J by 7 bases, leaving 13 bases between them. The CDR3 nucleotides are TGCGCCAGCAGCTTGGGACCACGCGACGGCGGGGAGCTGTTTTTT. This translates into CASSLGPRDGGELFF.

The V and J genes are TRBV5-1 and TRBJ1-1; 7 positions match TRBD1. V trimming: 7 bases; J trimming: 1 base; junction bases outside the gene matches: 7. The length of the CDR3 is 14 residues. Germline assignment: CDR1 SGHRS and CDR2 YFSETQ. The CDR3 nucleotides are TGCGCCAGCGGCCTGACAGGGCGGAACACTGAAGCTTTCTTT. Protein: CASGLTGRNTEAFF.

The CDR3 loop is CASSVGSSLNYGYTF. The CDR3 DNA follows: TGTGCCAGCAGCGTAGGAAGCAGCCTTAACTATGGCTACACCTTC. The chain recombines TRBV9 with TRBJ1-2; no clear D gene. V lost 0 bases, J lost 1 base, and 10 bases lay in between. The CDR3 runs to 15 residues. Germline CDR1 SGDLS, CDR2 YYNGEE.

The rearrangement uses TRBV19 and TRBJ1-1; D possibly corresponds to TRBD1 (5 bases). This CDR3 is 14 amino acids long. V lost 8 bases and J lost 0, with 13 bases in between. CDR1 is LNHDA and CDR2 is SQIVND in the germline V gene (reference sequence). The CDR3: CASWQGLLNTEAFF. The CDR3 nucleotides read TGTGCCAGTTGGCAGGGACTATTGAACACTGAAGCTTTCTTT.

The CDR3 spells CASSADRPYGYTF. CDR3 nucleotides: TGTGCCAGCAGCGCCGACAGGCCCTATGGCTACACCTTC. The V and J genes are TRBV5-5 and TRBJ1-2; D possibly corresponds to TRBD1 (6 bases). V lost 4 bases and J lost 4, with 11 bases in between. The germline gives CDR1 SGHKS, CDR2 YYEKEE (reference sequence). The CDR3 extends over 13 amino acids. The full variable domain, with the rest looked up from reference TRBV5-5 and TRBJ1-2, is DAGVTQSPTHLIKTRGQQVTLRCSPISGHKSVSWYQQVLGQGPQFIFQYYEKEERGRGNFPDRFSARQFPNYSSELNVNALLLGDSALYLCASSADRPYGYTFGSGTRLTVV.

The V and J genes are TRBV6-5 and TRBJ1-2; TRBD1 matches at 9 bases. V shed 5 bases and J 8 bases; nucleotides not matched to a gene: 9. The CDR3 spans 14 residues. Germline-derived CDR1 and CDR2 are MNHEY and SVGAGI. The CDR3 here is CASSTGGWSIGYTF. The CDR3 DNA is TGTGCCAGCAGTACAGGGGGCTGGAGTATCGGCTACACCTTC.

This CDR3 reads CASSAGQGANYGYTF. DNA for the CDR3: TGTGCCAGCAGCGCGGGACAGGGGGCGAACTATGGCTACACCTTC. V gene TRBV7-2 combines with J gene TRBJ1-2; TRBD1 matches 12 bases. Germline values: CDR1 SGHTA, CDR2 FQGNSA. J lost 2 bases, V lost 5 bases, and 3 bases had no gene match. The CDR3 length is 15 residues.

CDR3 amino acids: CASRRLALSSYEQYF. Here the CDR3 DNA reads TGCGCCAGCAGGAGACTAGCGCTAAGCTCCTACGAGCAGTACTTC. The chain recombines TRBV5-1 with TRBJ2-7; TRBD2 aligns across 8 bases. The germline V gene has CDR1 SGHRS and CDR2 YFSETQ. With V trimmed by 5 bases and J by 0 bases, 7 bases remained unmatched. The CDR3 is made up of 15 amino acids.

The rearrangement uses TRBV5-4 and TRBJ2-7; a weak D match, TRBD1 (5 bases). CDR3 size: 15 residues. Germline lookup yields CDR1 SGHNT and CDR2 YYREEE (reference sequence). Trimming took off 2 bases at V and 3 bases at J, with 15 bases between the two ends. The CDR3 DNA reads TGTGCCAGCAGCTTAGATGGCAGGGTGGACTACGAGCAGTACTTC. Its translation is CASSLDGRVDYEQYF.